These T cell receptor beta chains were read from a single sample in a study of T cell repertoires in cytomegalovirus infection. TCRdb passed the reads through MiXCR, listing each CDR3 protein once. Altogether around 530,000 distinct CDR3 sequences are present, around a quarter being singletons, with the ten largest covering over 10%. The sequencing sample was made of PBMCs. These receptors were collected from a human donor in good health (CMV status not recorded). Some clones in this sample may be carry-over from other donors' samples. The CDR3 runs from the conserved cysteine through the conserved F or W. Each record gives: V gene, CDR3 length, J gene, CDR3 protein.

v_gene: TRBV4-1
len: 16
j_gene: TRBJ1-1
CDR3aa: CASSQGRRGRSTEAFF

v_gene: TRBV7-9
len: 15
j_gene: TRBJ2-3
CDR3aa: CASSPRGDGLDTQYF

v_gene: TRBV20-1
len: 13
j_gene: TRBJ1-2
CDR3aa: CSAKPRINYGYTF

v_gene: TRBV7-8
len: 18
j_gene: TRBJ2-5
CDR3aa: CASSLIRVGQRTKETQYF

v_gene: TRBV24-1
len: 17
j_gene: TRBJ2-1
CDR3aa: CATSDRTSGRKWYEQFF

v_gene: TRBV7-2
len: 11
j_gene: TRBJ2-1
CDR3aa: CASSNVNEQFF

v_gene: TRBV27
len: 11
j_gene: TRBJ2-7
CDR3aa: CASGQNYEQYF

v_gene: TRBV7-2
len: 13
j_gene: TRBJ2-1
CDR3aa: CASSLVWGGEQFF

v_gene: TRBV4-1
len: 15
j_gene: TRBJ1-1
CDR3aa: CASSAPGRLNTEAFF

v_gene: TRBV19
len: 17
j_gene: TRBJ2-1
CDR3aa: CASSIAPGGPRVNEQFF

v_gene: TRBV7-2
len: 13
j_gene: TRBJ2-1
CDR3aa: CASSLAQRYEQFF

v_gene: TRBV6-2/TRBV6-3
len: 13
j_gene: TRBJ2-6
CDR3aa: CASTDPGANVLTF

v_gene: TRBV19
len: 15
j_gene: TRBJ2-7
CDR3aa: CASSTAGTGPYEQYF

v_gene: TRBV30
len: 14
j_gene: TRBJ1-2
CDR3aa: CAWSVRPPSRGYTF

v_gene: TRBV5-4
len: 15
j_gene: TRBJ2-1
CDR3aa: CASSIGLTGGTEQFF

v_gene: TRBV7-9
len: 16
j_gene: TRBJ2-5
CDR3aa: CASSLFSGSVGETQYF

v_gene: TRBV12-3/TRBV12-4
len: 13
j_gene: TRBJ2-1
CDR3aa: CASNGDFYNEQFF

v_gene: TRBV11-3
len: 13
j_gene: TRBJ1-6
CDR3aa: CASSLEDTSPLHF

v_gene: TRBV6-6
len: 16
j_gene: TRBJ1-5
CDR3aa: CASSYDRGFGNQPQHF

v_gene: TRBV12-3/TRBV12-4
len: 15
j_gene: TRBJ2-3
CDR3aa: CASSLRLAGEYTQYF

v_gene: TRBV28
len: 16
j_gene: TRBJ1-2
CDR3aa: CASSSIGDRGNYGYTF

v_gene: TRBV6-6
len: 16
j_gene: TRBJ2-1
CDR3aa: CASSYLGTRGFDEQFF

v_gene: TRBV7-2
len: 14
j_gene: TRBJ2-7
CDR3aa: CASSLLPGPYEQYF

v_gene: TRBV30
len: 14
j_gene: TRBJ2-2
CDR3aa: CAWSLRGWTGELFF

v_gene: TRBV27
len: 17
j_gene: TRBJ1-5
CDR3aa: CASSSRVGDYSNQPQHF

v_gene: TRBV27
len: 15
j_gene: TRBJ2-5
CDR3aa: CASSSRLAIQETQYF

v_gene: TRBV6-6
len: 13
j_gene: TRBJ2-5
CDR3aa: CASSIPGGETQYF

v_gene: TRBV7-2
len: 19
j_gene: TRBJ2-1
CDR3aa: CASTPGWLAGGSSYNEQFF

v_gene: TRBV4-1
len: 16
j_gene: TRBJ2-3
CDR3aa: CASSNEGEDYTDTQYF

v_gene: TRBV6-2/TRBV6-3
len: 15
j_gene: TRBJ2-7
CDR3aa: CASSALDRSSNEQYF

v_gene: TRBV6-2/TRBV6-3
len: 14
j_gene: TRBJ1-4
CDR3aa: CASKPGRNNEKLFF

v_gene: TRBV11-3
len: 15
j_gene: TRBJ2-1
CDR3aa: CASSHWGEGDNEQFF

v_gene: TRBV7-8
len: 15
j_gene: TRBJ1-2
CDR3aa: CASSLPPGLSKGYTF

v_gene: TRBV7-9
len: 16
j_gene: TRBJ2-5
CDR3aa: CAGSLLSLGQQETQYF

v_gene: TRBV7-6
len: 13
j_gene: TRBJ1-5
CDR3aa: CASSSGFNQPQHF

v_gene: TRBV28
len: 16
j_gene: TRBJ1-5
CDR3aa: CASGGTEEGLNQPQHF

v_gene: TRBV11-2
len: 17
j_gene: TRBJ2-2
CDR3aa: CASSSTTGGWRTGELFF

v_gene: TRBV12-3/TRBV12-4
len: 13
j_gene: TRBJ2-4
CDR3aa: CASRLAGGEEEYF

v_gene: TRBV18
len: 17
j_gene: TRBJ1-3
CDR3aa: CASSPQPSINSGNTIYF

v_gene: TRBV12-3/TRBV12-4
len: 15
j_gene: TRBJ2-3
CDR3aa: CASSPGATGADTQYF

v_gene: TRBV5-6
len: 15
j_gene: TRBJ2-3
CDR3aa: CASSLLLDSTDTQYF

v_gene: TRBV12-3/TRBV12-4
len: 14
j_gene: TRBJ1-1
CDR3aa: CASRPKGAGTEAFF

v_gene: TRBV7-4
len: 14
j_gene: TRBJ1-2
CDR3aa: CASSFLTGNYGYTF

v_gene: TRBV20-1
len: 11
j_gene: TRBJ1-6
CDR3aa: CSAREGSPLHF

v_gene: TRBV7-6
len: 16
j_gene: TRBJ2-3
CDR3aa: CASSAQLEIRTDTQYF

v_gene: TRBV7-2
len: 16
j_gene: TRBJ2-7
CDR3aa: CASSFSFLVWGDEQYF

v_gene: TRBV28
len: 12
j_gene: TRBJ2-1
CDR3aa: CASSQDSYKEFF

v_gene: TRBV15
len: 14
j_gene: TRBJ1-2
CDR3aa: CATRGTDMVTSYTF

v_gene: TRBV27
len: 13
j_gene: TRBJ2-5
CDR3aa: CASKTGGDETQYF

v_gene: TRBV6-1
len: 11
j_gene: TRBJ1-1
CDR3aa: CASSEETEAFF

v_gene: TRBV6-2/TRBV6-3
len: 14
j_gene: TRBJ2-1
CDR3aa: CASSRDAPHNEQFF

v_gene: TRBV20-1
len: 15
j_gene: TRBJ2-3
CDR3aa: CSAKSRYQSTDTQYF